This TCR beta chain appears in the sequencing data of a study of blood T cells in healthy people across ages. In this sample, this clonotype turned up a few times. Then a second PCR, running about 6 to 12 cycles, was carried out with a sample-barcoded 5' primer and a J-beta primer mix. TCRdb used MiXCR to reprocess the 5' RACE reads, holding one entry per CDR3 protein. The sample includes around 750,000 distinct CDR3 sequences, roughly 50% of them seen just once. Isolated per sample were at least 6 million PBMCs. Trimming took off 7 bases at V and 2 bases at J, with 21 bases between the two ends. The CDR3 contains 16 residues. CDR1 is WSHSY and CDR2 is SAAADI in the germline V gene.

This sequence joins TRBV10-2 and TRBJ2-7; a possible D gene is TRBD1 (5 bases). The TCR comes from a man older than 75 in good health. Input material: blood. CDR3 protein: CASTEPRRERPYEQYF. CDR3 coding DNA: TGCGCCAGCACCGAGCCCCGCAGGGAAAGACCCTACGAGCAGTACTTC.